The rows below give T cell receptor beta chains drawn from one sample of a study of cytomegalovirus exposure and HLA in healthy donors. Produced via immunoSEQ multiplex PCR; TCRdb's table is partial and in-frame only. This sample has approximately 150,000 clones, with under 70% found just once. Sequenced: PBMCs. The source is a man aged 25 to 40 in good health and CMV-seropositive. The CDR3 runs from the conserved cysteine through the conserved F or W. D genes are given only for firm matches. Not every row has a clone size; where given, it reads once, few, many or a size class.

V gene	CDR3 length	clone size	J gene	D gene	CDR3 protein	CDR3 DNA
TRBV28	14	NA	TRBJ2-7	NA	CASTGASGSYEQYF	TGTGCCAGCACGGGGGCTAGCGGCTCCTACGAGCAGTACTTC
TRBV27	17	NA	TRBJ2-7	TRBD1	CASSSQWGQRNSYEQYF	TGTGCCAGCAGTTCACAGTGGGGACAGAGGAACTCCTACGAGCAGTACTTC
TRBV28	17	once	TRBJ1-1	NA	CASRLTGLRSMNTEAFF	TGTGCCAGCAGGTTAACAGGGTTGAGGTCGATGAACACTGAAGCTTTCTTT
TRBV11-3	12	NA	TRBJ2-7	NA	CASSLDRTKQYF	TGTGCCAGCAGCTTAGACAGGACAAAGCAGTACTTC
TRBV4-1	13	few	TRBJ2-7	TRBD1	CASSRTGSYEQYF	TGCGCCAGCAGCCGGACAGGGTCCTACGAGCAGTACTTC
TRBV11-3	16	NA	TRBJ2-2	NA	CASSLDLNRAGGELFF	TGTGCCAGCAGCTTAGATTTGAACAGGGCGGGCGGGGAGCTGTTTTTT
TRBV30	14	NA	TRBJ2-7	NA	CAWSVRGIPYEQYF	TGTGCCTGGAGTGTACGGGGAATCCCCTACGAGCAGTACTTC
TRBV28	15	NA	TRBJ2-3	TRBD2	CASSLLAGGTDTQYF	TGTGCCAGCAGTCTTCTAGCGGGAGGAACAGATACGCAGTATTTT
TRBV10-3	13	NA	TRBJ2-3	NA	CAITEIAGDTQYF	TGTGCCATCACCGAGATCGCGGGAGATACGCAGTATTTT
TRBV6-6	15	few	TRBJ2-3	TRBD1	CASSYGQGRGDTQYF	TGTGCCAGCAGTTACGGACAGGGAAGGGGCGATACGCAGTATTTT
TRBV18	13	NA	TRBJ2-7	TRBD1	CASSRQGPYEQYF	TGTGCCAGCTCTAGACAGGGCCCCTACGAGCAGTACTTC
TRBV30	11	few	TRBJ1-1	NA	CAWMVGLGAFF	TGTGCCTGGATGGTGGGGCTTGGGGCTTTCTTT
TRBV9	13	NA	TRBJ2-7	NA	CASSGYSSYEQYF	TGTGCCAGCAGCGGCTATAGCTCCTACGAGCAGTACTTC
TRBV12-5	18	few	TRBJ2-1	NA	CASGLYYRIGNPYNEQFF	TGTGCTAGTGGTTTGTACTATCGGATAGGCAACCCCTACAATGAGCAGTTCTTC
TRBV11-2	13	NA	TRBJ1-2	NA	CASSLLGGKGYTF	TGTGCCAGCAGCTTATTGGGGGGTAAAGGCTACACCTTC
TRBV7-3	18	NA	TRBJ2-3	TRBD1	CASSLSSGSQGGGDTQYF	TGTGCCAGCAGCTTATCTTCGGGCTCACAGGGGGGTGGAGATACGCAGTATTTT
TRBV7-9	16	NA	TRBJ1-4	TRBD1	CASSPGQALRYEKLFF	TGTGCCAGCAGCCCGGGACAGGCACTTCGATATGAAAAACTGTTTTTT
TRBV25-1	14	NA	TRBJ2-1	TRBD2	CASSPRGGNNEQFF	TGTGCCAGCAGCCCCCGGGGAGGGAACAATGAGCAGTTCTTC
TRBV5-1	15	NA	TRBJ2-1	TRBD1	CASSLAGTGYTEQFF	TGCGCCAGCAGCTTGGCCGGGACAGGGTATACTGAGCAGTTCTTC
TRBV6-5	15	NA	TRBJ2-2	TRBD1	CASSSRDRDPGELFF	TGTGCCAGCAGTTCCCGGGACAGGGACCCCGGGGAGCTGTTTTTT
TRBV7-2	16	NA	TRBJ2-3	TRBD2	CASSLARTSGTDTQYF	TGTGCCAGCAGCTTAGCGAGGACTAGCGGCACAGATACGCAGTATTTT
TRBV10-3	13	few	TRBJ2-7	TRBD1	CAISQGQGYEQYF	TGTGCCATCAGTCAGGGACAGGGTTACGAGCAGTACTTC
TRBV9	15	once	TRBJ1-1	TRBD1	CASSGNRGGSTEAFF	TGTGCCAGCAGCGGAAACAGGGGGGGTAGCACTGAAGCTTTCTTT
TRBV6-5	16	NA	TRBJ2-1	TRBD2	CASSYSTSGVYNEQFF	TGTGCCAGCAGTTACTCGACTAGCGGGGTGTACAATGAGCAGTTCTTC
TRBV15	16	NA	TRBJ1-3	NA	CATSSRGCASGNTISF	TGTGCCACCAGCAGTAGGGGGTGCGCATCTGGAAACACCATATCTTTT
TRBV5-1	14	NA	TRBJ2-3	NA	CASKFEAFTDTQYF	TGCGCCAGCAAATTCGAGGCTTTCACAGATACGCAGTATTTT
TRBV6-1	11	NA	TRBJ2-7	NA	CASIQGYEQYF	TGTGCCAGCATACAGGGCTACGAGCAGTACTTC